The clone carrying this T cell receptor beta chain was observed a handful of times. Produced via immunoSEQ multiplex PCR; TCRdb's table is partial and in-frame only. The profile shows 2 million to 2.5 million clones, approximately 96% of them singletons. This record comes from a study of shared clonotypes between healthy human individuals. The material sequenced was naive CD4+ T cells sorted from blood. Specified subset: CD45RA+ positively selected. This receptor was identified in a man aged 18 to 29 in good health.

The CDR3 coding sequence is TGTGCCAGCAGTTACACTACCTATAATTCACCCCTCCACTTT. It translates to CASSYTTYNSPLHF. The genes are TRBV6-5 and TRBJ1-6; no clear D. Germline lookup yields CDR1 MNHEY and CDR2 SVGAGI. There are 14 residues in the CDR3. V lost 2 bases and J lost 2, with 4 bases in between.